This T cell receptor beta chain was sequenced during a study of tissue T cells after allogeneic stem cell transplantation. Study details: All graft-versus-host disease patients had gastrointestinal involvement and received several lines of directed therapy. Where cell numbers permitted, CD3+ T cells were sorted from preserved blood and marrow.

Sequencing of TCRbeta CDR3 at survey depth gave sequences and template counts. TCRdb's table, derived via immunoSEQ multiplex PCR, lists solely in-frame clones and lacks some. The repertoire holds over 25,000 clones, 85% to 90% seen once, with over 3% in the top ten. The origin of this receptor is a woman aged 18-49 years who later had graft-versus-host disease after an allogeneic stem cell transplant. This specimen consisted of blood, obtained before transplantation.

The DNA of the CDR3 is TGTGCCAGCAGCCCTTACTTAGCGGGGGGGCCTGGCGAGCAGTACTTC. It yields the protein CASSPYLAGGPGEQYF. This chain connects TRBV13 to TRBJ2-7, with 11 bases identical to TRBD2. Germline CDR1 PRHDT, CDR2 FYEKMQ (reference sequence). The CDR3 has 16 amino acids. V lost 5 bases, J lost 6 bases, and 12 bases stayed unmatched.